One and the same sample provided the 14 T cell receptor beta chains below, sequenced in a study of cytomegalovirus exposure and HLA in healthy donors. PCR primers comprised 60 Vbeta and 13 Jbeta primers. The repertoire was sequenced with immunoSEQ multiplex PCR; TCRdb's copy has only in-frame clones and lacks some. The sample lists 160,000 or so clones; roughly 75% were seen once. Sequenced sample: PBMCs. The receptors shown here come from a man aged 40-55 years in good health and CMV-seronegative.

CDR3 sequence reads: CASSFRASAKEQYF. As DNA, the CDR3 is TGTGCCAGCAGCTTCCGGGCTAGCGCGAAAGAGCAGTACTTC. This chain links TRBV7-2 with TRBJ2-7, with a possible D match to TRBD2 (6 bases). V lost 3 bases to trimming and J lost 7 bases, with 16 bases between them. Looked up from germline, CDR1 is SGHTA and CDR2 is FQGNSA. This CDR3 has 14 residues.

This chain's CDR3 is CASSSGQGVWVDTQYF. CDR3 DNA: TGTGCCAGTAGTTCGGGACAGGGGGTTTGGGTAGATACGCAGTATTTT. The chain links TRBV19 to TRBJ2-3; 11 bases are a match to TRBD1. CDR1 is LNHDA and CDR2 is SQIVND in the germline V gene (reference sequence). The CDR3 consists of 16 residues. The V and J ends lost 5 bases and 5 bases, in that order; junction bases with no gene match: 9.

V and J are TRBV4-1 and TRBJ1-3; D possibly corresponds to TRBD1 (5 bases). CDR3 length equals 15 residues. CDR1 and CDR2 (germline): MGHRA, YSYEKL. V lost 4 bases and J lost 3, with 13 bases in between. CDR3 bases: TGCGCCAGCAGCCTCACTTCAGGGATTGGAAACACCATATATTTT. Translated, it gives CASSLTSGIGNTIYF.

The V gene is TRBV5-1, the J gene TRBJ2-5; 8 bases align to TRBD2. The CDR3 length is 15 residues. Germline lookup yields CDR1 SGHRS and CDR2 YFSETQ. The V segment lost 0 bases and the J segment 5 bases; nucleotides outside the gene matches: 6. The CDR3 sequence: CASSLEGGLVETQYF. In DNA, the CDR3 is TGCGCCAGCAGCTTGGAGGGGGGACTAGTGGAGACCCAGTACTTC.

The CDR3 coding sequence is TGTGCCAGCAGCTTAGCGGGCGGACCTAACTATGGCTACACCTTC. As protein: CASSLAGGPNYGYTF. This chain joins TRBV5-6 and TRBJ1-2; D gene ambiguous. The CDR3 runs 15 residues. Germline loops: CDR1 SGHDT, CDR2 YYEEEE. The V and J ends lost 2 bases and 0 bases respectively, with 11 bases between them.

This CDR3 reads CASSQGQFSTNEKLFF. The CDR3 nucleotides read TGCGCCAGCAGCCAAGGACAGTTTTCAACTAATGAAAAACTGTTTTTT. This chain joins TRBV4-1 and TRBJ1-4; a weak D match, TRBD1 (5 bases). The CDR3 is made up of 16 amino acids. V shed 1 base and J shed 0 bases, with 9 bases lying between them. CDR1 and CDR2 from the germline V gene are MGHRA and YSYEKL.

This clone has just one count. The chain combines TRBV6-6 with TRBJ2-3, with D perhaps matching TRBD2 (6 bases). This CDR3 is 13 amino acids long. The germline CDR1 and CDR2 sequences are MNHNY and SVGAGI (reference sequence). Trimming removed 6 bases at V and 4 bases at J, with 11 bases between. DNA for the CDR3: TGTGCCAGCAGCGGGAGTTTCGCAGATACGCAGTATTTT. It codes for CASSGSFADTQYF.

The CDR3 nucleotides read TGTGCCAGCAGTCGGACAGGGGATCGGAATTCACCCCTCCACTTT. Translation gives CASSRTGDRNSPLHF. This chain links TRBV6-6 with TRBJ1-6; 9 bases align to TRBD1. J lost 7 bases, V lost 5 bases, and 6 bases had no gene match. The CDR3 extends over 15 amino acids. CDR1 is MNHNY, CDR2 SVGAGI, per germline (reference sequence).

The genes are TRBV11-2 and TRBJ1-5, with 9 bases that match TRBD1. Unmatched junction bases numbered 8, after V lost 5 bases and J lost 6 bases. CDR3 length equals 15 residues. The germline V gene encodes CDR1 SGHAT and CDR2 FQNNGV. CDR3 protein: CASSPSRTGVQPQHF. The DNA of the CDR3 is TGTGCCAGCAGCCCGTCGAGGACAGGGGTTCAGCCCCAGCATTTT.

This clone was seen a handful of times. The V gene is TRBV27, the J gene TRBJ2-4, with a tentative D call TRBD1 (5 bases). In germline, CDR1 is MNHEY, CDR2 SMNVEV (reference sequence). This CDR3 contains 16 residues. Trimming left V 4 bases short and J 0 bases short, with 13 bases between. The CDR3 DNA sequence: TGTGCCAGCAGTTCCCCCCTACAGGTAGCCAAAAACATTCAGTACTTC. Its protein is CASSSPLQVAKNIQYF.

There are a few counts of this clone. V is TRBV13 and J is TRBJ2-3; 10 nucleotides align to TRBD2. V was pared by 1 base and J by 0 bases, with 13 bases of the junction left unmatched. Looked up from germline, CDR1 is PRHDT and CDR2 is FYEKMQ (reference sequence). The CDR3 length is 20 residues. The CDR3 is CASSLESSGGSLDSTDTQYF. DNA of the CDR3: TGTGCCAGCAGCTTAGAGTCTAGCGGGGGATCCTTAGATAGCACAGATACGCAGTATTTT.

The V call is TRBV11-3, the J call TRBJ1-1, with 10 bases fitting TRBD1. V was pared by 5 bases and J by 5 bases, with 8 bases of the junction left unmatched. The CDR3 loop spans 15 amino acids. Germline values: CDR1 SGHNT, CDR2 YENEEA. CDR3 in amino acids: CASSEGTGVETEAFF. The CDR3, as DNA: TGTGCCAGCAGCGAAGGGACAGGGGTGGAGACTGAAGCTTTCTTT.

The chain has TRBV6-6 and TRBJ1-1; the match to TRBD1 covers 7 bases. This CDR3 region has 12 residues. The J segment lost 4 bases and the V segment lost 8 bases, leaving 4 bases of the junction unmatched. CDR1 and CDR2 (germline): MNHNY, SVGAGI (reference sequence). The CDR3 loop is CASVAGGTEAFF. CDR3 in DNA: TGTGCCAGCGTTGCAGGGGGCACTGAAGCTTTCTTT.

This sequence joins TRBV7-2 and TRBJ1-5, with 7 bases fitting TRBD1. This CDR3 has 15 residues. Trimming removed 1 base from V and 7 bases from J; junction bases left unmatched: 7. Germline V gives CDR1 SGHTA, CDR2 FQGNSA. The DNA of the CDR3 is TGTGCCAGCAGCTTAGTGCTGGCAGGGGGACAGCCCCAGCATTTT. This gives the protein CASSLVLAGGQPQHF. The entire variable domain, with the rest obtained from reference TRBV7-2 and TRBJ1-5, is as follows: GAGVSQSPSNKVTEKGKDVELRCDPISGHTALYWYRQSLGQGLEFLIYFQGNSAPDKSGLPSDRFSAERTGGSVSTLTIQRTQQEDSAVYLCASSLVLAGGQPQHFGDGTRLSIL.